This entry concerns a single T cell receptor beta chain. What it recognizes is unknown. These data are taken from a study of T cell responses to AZD1222 COVID-19 vaccine. Whole-study results and caveats: Reportedly, nearly half of unique spike TCRs recognized epitopes outside B.1.351/B.1.1.7 mutations. Females outnumbered males among donors, who were mostly white British; clonal diversity was possibly underestimated. The CD4 TCRs associated with vaccination extended across spike and predominated at 160-218 and 743-854. Repertoires were collected only later (after the peak T cell response had occurred).

This CDR3 comprises 14 residues. V lost 4 bases to trimming and J lost 5 bases, with 12 bases between them. Germline CDR1 and CDR2: SGHRS and YFSETQ. TCRdb's copy holds only in-frame clones and misses some; the assay was immunoSEQ multiplex PCR. The repertoire holds 90,000 to 120,000 clones, with 80% to 90% as singletons. This clonotype originated in an adult in good health. The chain combines TRBV5-1 with TRBJ1-4; TRBD1 might be the D (6 bases). Sequenced here: peripheral blood, sampled on day 0 of AZD1222 vaccination. The CDR3 coding sequence is TGCGCCAGCAGCACGCGGGACACGAATGAAAAACTGTTTTTT. As protein: CASSTRDTNEKLFF.